This TCR beta chain came from a study of human T cells and chemical hapten exposure. Study-wide context: The use of 2% DPC on about 2 cm by about 2 cm of upper inner arm skin constituted sensitization. Overall study results and limits: Patch test score showed a positive correlation with PT1 expanded TCR counts. TCRs above 1 in 1000 frequency stayed constant with DPC sensitization.

From the RACE reads, TCRdb called clonotypes with MiXCR, one entry per CDR3 protein. The sample has approximately 320,000 distinct CDR3 sequences, about 5% seen once. The time point is: pre-sensitization, week 0. The sample's treatment: therapeutic diphenylcyclopropenone sensitization with weekly scalp DPC. Blood draws preceded each patch test application. V trimming: 2 bases; J trimming: 5 bases; junction bases outside the gene matches: 2. Germline V gene data show CDR1 as MNHEY and CDR2 as SVGAGI. The CDR3 has 15 residues. This clonotype was seen ten or more times. What it recognizes is unknown. The chain has TRBV6-5 and TRBJ2-2; 10 positions match TRBD1. This clonotype originated in a woman aged 18-30 years with alopecia areata. Some clones in this sample may be carry-over from other donors' samples. The sample consisted of whole blood, taken in connection with sensitization to the hapten diphenylcyclopropenone (DPC). The CDR3 sequence is CASSYDRGRTGELFF. The CDR3 DNA reads as TGTGCCAGCAGTTACGACAGGGGGCGAACCGGGGAGCTGTTTTTT.